This entry lists 14 T cell receptor beta chains sequenced from one sample in a study of cytomegalovirus exposure and HLA in healthy donors. This PCR relied on a set of 60 Vbeta primers and 13 Jbeta primers. This table comes from immunoSEQ multiplex PCR, and its TCRdb copy is limited to in-frame clones, with some not included. This listing includes fewer than 150,000 clones. Sequenced: PBMCs. Source of these receptors: a man aged 35 to 55 in good health and CMV-seronegative.

This chain uses TRBV27 with TRBJ1-5, with TRBD1 identical over 7 bases. J was trimmed by 1 base and V by 6 bases; bases with no gene match: 6. The germline V gene encodes CDR1 MNHEY and CDR2 SMNVEV (reference sequence). The CDR3 sequence is 15 residues long. The DNA for the CDR3 is TGTGCCAGCAGGACACAGGGGATGAGCAATCAGCCCCAGCATTTT. Translating gives CASRTQGMSNQPQHF.

The J gene is TRBJ1-5, the V gene TRBV19, with 7 bases that match TRBD1. Germline assignment: CDR1 LNHDA and CDR2 SQIVND (reference sequence). The CDR3 loop spans 12 amino acids. The J segment lost 9 bases and the V segment lost 6 bases, leaving 5 bases of the junction unmatched. This chain's CDR3 is CASRRQGWPQHF. As DNA, the CDR3 is TGTGCCAGTAGGCGACAGGGATGGCCCCAGCATTTT.

This chain connects TRBV4-2 to TRBJ2-3; TRBD2 matches 9 bases. The CDR3 is 16 amino acids. From germline, CDR1 is LGHNA and CDR2 YNFKEQ. The V and J ends lost 0 bases and 1 base, in that order; junction bases with no gene match: 2. CDR3 DNA: TGTGCCAGCAGCCAAGAGCGGGGGGGCGGCACAGATACGCAGTATTTT. It is translated as CASSQERGGGTDTQYF.

This chain joins TRBV9 and TRBJ2-5, with TRBD2 matching over 12 bases. V dropped 0 bases and J dropped 1; count of bases not matched to a gene: 1. The CDR3 has 16 residues. Germline CDR1 is SGDLS and CDR2 is YYNGEE. CDR3 amino acids: CASSVGLAGAQETQYF. The CDR3 region has the DNA TGTGCCAGCAGCGTAGGACTAGCGGGGGCCCAAGAGACCCAGTACTTC.

This chain joins TRBV5-1 and TRBJ1-1; TRBD1 is a possible D gene (6 bases). CDR1 is SGHRS, CDR2 YFSETQ, per germline. The CDR3 has 13 residues. V dropped 2 bases and J dropped 5 bases, with 10 bases sitting between them. The CDR3 reads CASSLSGETEAFF. In DNA form, the CDR3 reads TGCGCCAGCAGCTTATCAGGGGAGACTGAAGCTTTCTTT.

The chain couples TRBV9 to TRBJ1-1; perhaps TRBD1 as D (5 bases). Trimming stripped 3 bases from V and 6 bases from J, with 15 bases between. CDR1 SGDLS and CDR2 YYNGEE come from the germline V gene. There are 14 residues in the CDR3. In nucleotides, the CDR3 is TGTGCCAGCAGCGCCCGACCTGACAGTCCTGAAGCTTTCTTT. Encoded protein: CASSARPDSPEAFF.

The chain has TRBV6-1 and TRBJ2-3; 9 nucleotides match TRBD2. This CDR3 is built from 14 residues. Per germline, CDR1 MNHNS and CDR2 SASEGT. The ends lost 9 bases at V and 1 base at J; junction bases unmatched: 5. The CDR3 loop reads CASLAGPRTDTQYF. CDR3 nucleotides: TGTGCCAGTCTAGCGGGGCCTCGCACAGATACGCAGTATTTT.

The V call is TRBV7-9, the J call TRBJ2-5; D gene ambiguous. The V gene lost 7 bases and the J gene lost 5 bases, with 14 bases spanning the gap. The CDR3 extends over 13 amino acids. Germline V gene lookup returns CDR1 SEHNR and CDR2 FQNEAQ (reference sequence). CDR3 loop: CASIPRRRETQYF. For the CDR3, the DNA is TGTGCCAGCATTCCAAGAAGGCGGGAGACCCAGTACTTC.

The chain uses TRBV5-1 and TRBJ2-7, with 8 bases fitting TRBD1. J lost 3 bases, V lost 5 bases, and 7 bases had no gene match. The length of the CDR3 is 14 residues. CDR1 and CDR2 (germline): SGHRS, YFSETQ. The CDR3 region has the DNA TGCGCCAGCAGAGGCCAGGGGGCAGGCTACGAGCAGTACTTC. Protein: CASRGQGAGYEQYF.

This rearrangement joins TRBV6-5 to TRBJ2-7, with 10 bases lining up with TRBD2. CDR3 length: 14 residues. The V gene end was trimmed by 2 bases and the J gene end by 2 bases; junction bases not matched to a gene: 0. Germline-derived CDR1 and CDR2 are MNHEY and SVGAGI. CDR3 sequence: CASSYLAGAYEQYF. The DNA for the CDR3 is TGTGCCAGCAGTTACCTAGCGGGGGCCTACGAGCAGTACTTC.

V is TRBV5-6 and J is TRBJ1-2, with 8 positions matching TRBD1. V shed 4 bases, J shed 6 bases, and the junction held 8 bases outside the gene matches. This CDR3 has 14 amino acids. In germline, CDR1 is SGHDT, CDR2 YYEEEE. CDR3 nucleotides: TGTGCCAGCAGCCCGTCGACAGGGGCGGATGGCTACACCTTC. Amino acid sequence: CASSPSTGADGYTF.

The chain recombines TRBV6-4 with TRBJ2-2; tentative D call: TRBD2 (6 bases). Deletions cut 8 bases from V and 1 base from J, with 11 bases between. The CDR3 length is 14 residues. Germline CDR1 is MRHNA and CDR2 is SNTAGT. CDR3 amino acids: CASRRDLNTGELFF. The CDR3 coding sequence is TGTGCCAGCCGCCGGGACTTGAACACCGGGGAGCTGTTTTTT.

The gene calls are TRBV2 and TRBJ2-3; D call uncertain. The CDR3 extends over 15 amino acids. Germline CDR1 and CDR2: SNHLY and FYNNEI. V lost 1 base, J lost 3 bases, and 11 bases lay in between. The CDR3: CASSEGGIRTDTQYF. DNA of the CDR3: TGTGCCAGCAGTGAAGGCGGAATTAGGACAGATACGCAGTATTTT.

This chain joins TRBV11-3 and TRBJ2-5; D ambiguous. CDR1 SGHNT and CDR2 YENEEA come from the germline V gene. The length of the CDR3 is 12 residues. Between the trimmed V and J ends, which lost 6 bases and 5 bases, there was a span of 10 bases. This CDR3 is CASSRGTETQYF. CDR3 DNA: TGTGCCAGCAGTCGAGGAACGGAGACCCAGTACTTC.